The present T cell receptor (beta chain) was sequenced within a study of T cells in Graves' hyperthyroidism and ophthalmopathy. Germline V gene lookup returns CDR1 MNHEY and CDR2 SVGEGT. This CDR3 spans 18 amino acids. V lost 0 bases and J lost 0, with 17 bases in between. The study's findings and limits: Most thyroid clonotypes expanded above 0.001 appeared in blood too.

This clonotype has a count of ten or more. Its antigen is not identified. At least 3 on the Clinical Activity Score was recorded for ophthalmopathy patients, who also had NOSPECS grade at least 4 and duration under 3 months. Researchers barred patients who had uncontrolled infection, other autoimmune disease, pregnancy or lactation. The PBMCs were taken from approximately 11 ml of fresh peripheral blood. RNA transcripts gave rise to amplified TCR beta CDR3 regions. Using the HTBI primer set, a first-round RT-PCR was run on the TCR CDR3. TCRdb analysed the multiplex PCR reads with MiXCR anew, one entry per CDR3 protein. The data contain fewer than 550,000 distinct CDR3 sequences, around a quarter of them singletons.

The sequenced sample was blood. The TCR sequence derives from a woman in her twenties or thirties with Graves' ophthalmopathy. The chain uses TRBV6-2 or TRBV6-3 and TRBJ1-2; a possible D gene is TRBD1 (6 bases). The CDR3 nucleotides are TGTGCCAGCAGTTACTCGGGCGCAGGGGCCCACTCTAACTATGGCTACACCTTC. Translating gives CASSYSGAGAHSNYGYTF.